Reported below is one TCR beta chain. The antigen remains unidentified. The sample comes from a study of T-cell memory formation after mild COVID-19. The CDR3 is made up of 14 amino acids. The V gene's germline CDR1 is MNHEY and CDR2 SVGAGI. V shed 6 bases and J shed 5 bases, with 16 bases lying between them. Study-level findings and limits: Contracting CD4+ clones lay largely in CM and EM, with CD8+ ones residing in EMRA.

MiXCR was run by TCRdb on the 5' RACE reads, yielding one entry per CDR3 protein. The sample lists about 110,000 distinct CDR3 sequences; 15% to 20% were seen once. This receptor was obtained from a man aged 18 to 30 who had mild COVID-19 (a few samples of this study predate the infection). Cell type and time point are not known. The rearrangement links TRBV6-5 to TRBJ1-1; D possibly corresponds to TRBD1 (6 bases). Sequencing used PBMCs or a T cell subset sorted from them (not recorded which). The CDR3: CASSRRQAGTEAFF. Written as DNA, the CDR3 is TGTGCCAGCAGCCGCCGACAGGCTGGAACTGAAGCTTTCTTT.